What follows is one TCR beta chain and its context. Per the original data handling: Estimation of nucleated cell counts relied on the amplification of reference gene primers. Measured with immunoSEQ multiplex PCR; TCRdb has only the in-frame clones, and not every one. V and J calls plus clone size are reproduced from that table; the DNA served to infer D and trimming. The data show roughly 48,000 clones, approximately 80% seen once. The entry originates in a study of blood T cell repertoires in COVID-19. Overall study context: The United States, Italy and Spain were the sources of the acute and convalescent COVID-19 samples. From T cells, B-cell-depleted T cells, or PBMCs came the material, which was cDNA or gDNA.

This clonotype originated in a human donor with active or convalescent COVID-19. The donor label of this sample is uncertain. Sequencing was done on a sample of peripheral blood.

The CDR3 DNA reads TGTGCCAGCTCACCCGGGACAGGGCTAGCGGATGAGCAGTTCTTC. The encoded protein is CASSPGTGLADEQFF. This rearrangement joins TRBV18 to TRBJ2-1; 9 bases align to TRBD1. J gave up 8 bases and V 3 bases, and 8 bases lay outside the gene matches. The CDR3 is made up of 15 amino acids. Germline CDR1 reads KGHSH; CDR2 reads LQKENI. Based on the CDR3 plus reference TRBV18 and TRBJ2-1, the full variable domain is NAGVMQNPRHLVRRRGQEARLRCSPMKGHSHVYWYRQLPEEGLKFMVYLQKENIIDESGMPKERFSAEFPKEGPSILRIQQVVRGDSAAYFCASSPGTGLADEQFFGPGTRLTVL.